Sequencing of this T cell receptor beta chain was carried out in a study of low-dose radiotherapy and immunotherapy resistance in tumors. Primers used for first-strand cDNA, a TRAV- and TRBV-specific set, covered both alpha and beta chains. TCR amplification involved about 19 PCR cycles with a constant-region primer and V-primer adapter. In TCRdb, the reads were re-called with MiXCR into one record per CDR3 protein. The sample gives tens of thousands of distinct CDR3 sequences, about 23% of which show up once; 5.5% to 6.5% is in the top ten. Time point indicated: before trial treatment. Germline values: CDR1 MGHDK, CDR2 SYGVNS. Trimming took off 5 bases at V and 1 base at J, with 14 bases between the two ends. The CDR3 sequence is 15 residues long.

The chain has TRBV25-1 and TRBJ1-1; perhaps TRBD1 as D (5 bases). The sample here was PBMCs, taken before treatment. The sequence was obtained from a male donor with prostate cancer. The CDR3 DNA sequence: TGTGCCAGCAGTAAACCGGGACGGGGGAACACTGAAGCTTTCTTT. Protein: CASSKPGRGNTEAFF.